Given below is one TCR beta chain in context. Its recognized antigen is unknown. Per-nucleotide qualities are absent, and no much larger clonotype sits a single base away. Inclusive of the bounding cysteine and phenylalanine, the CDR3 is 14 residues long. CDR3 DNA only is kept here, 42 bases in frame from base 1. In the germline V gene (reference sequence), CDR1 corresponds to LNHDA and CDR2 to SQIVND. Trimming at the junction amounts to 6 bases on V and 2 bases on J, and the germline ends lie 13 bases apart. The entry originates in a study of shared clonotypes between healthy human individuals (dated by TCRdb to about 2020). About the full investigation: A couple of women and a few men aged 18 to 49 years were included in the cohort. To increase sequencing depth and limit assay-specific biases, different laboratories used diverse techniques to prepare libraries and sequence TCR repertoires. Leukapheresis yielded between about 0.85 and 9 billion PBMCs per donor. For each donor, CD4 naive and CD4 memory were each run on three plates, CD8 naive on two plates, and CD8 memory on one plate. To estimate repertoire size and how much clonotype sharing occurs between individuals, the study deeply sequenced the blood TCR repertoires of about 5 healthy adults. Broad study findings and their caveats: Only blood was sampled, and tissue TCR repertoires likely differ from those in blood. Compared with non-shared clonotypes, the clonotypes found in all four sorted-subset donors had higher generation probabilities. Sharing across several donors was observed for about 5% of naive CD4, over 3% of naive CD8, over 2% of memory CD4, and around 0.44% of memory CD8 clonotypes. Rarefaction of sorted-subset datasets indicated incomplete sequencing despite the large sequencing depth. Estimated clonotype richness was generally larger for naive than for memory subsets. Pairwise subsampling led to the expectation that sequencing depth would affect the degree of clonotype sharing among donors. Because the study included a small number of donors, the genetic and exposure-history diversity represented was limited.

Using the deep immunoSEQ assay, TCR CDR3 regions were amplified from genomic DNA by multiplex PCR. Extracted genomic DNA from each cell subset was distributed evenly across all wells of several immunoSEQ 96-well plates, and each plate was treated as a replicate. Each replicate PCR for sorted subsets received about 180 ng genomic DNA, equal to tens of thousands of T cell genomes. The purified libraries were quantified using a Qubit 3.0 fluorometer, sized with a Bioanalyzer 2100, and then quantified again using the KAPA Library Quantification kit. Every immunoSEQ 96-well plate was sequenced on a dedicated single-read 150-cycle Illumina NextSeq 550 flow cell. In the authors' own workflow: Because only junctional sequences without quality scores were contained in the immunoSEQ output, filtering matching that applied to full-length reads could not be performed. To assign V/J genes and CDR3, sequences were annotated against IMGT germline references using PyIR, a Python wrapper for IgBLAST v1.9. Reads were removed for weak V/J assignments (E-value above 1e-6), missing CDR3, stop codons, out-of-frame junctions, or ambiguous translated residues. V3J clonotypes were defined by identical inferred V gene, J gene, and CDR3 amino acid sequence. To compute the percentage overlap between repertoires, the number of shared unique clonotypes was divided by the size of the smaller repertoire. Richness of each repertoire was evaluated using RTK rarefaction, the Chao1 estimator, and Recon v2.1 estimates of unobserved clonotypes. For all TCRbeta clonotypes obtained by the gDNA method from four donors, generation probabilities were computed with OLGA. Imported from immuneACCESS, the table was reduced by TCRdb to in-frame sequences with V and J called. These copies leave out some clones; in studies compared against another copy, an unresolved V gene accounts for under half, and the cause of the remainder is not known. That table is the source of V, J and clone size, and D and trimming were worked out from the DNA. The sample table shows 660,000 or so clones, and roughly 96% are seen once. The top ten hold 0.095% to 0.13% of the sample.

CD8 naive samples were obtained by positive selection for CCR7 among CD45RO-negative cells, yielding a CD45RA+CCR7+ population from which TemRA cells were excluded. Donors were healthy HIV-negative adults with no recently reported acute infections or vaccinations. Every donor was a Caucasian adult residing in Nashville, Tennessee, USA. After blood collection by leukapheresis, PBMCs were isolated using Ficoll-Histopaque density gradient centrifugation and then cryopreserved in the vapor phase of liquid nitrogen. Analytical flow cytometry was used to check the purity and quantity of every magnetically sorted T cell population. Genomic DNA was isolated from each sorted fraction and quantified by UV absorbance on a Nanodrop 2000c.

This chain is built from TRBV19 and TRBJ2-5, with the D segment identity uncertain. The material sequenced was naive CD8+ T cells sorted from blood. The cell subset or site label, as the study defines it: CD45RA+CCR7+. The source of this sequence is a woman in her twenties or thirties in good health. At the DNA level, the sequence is TGTGCCAGTAGCCTTAGACTGGAACAAGAGACCCAGTACTTC. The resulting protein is CASSLRLEQETQYF.